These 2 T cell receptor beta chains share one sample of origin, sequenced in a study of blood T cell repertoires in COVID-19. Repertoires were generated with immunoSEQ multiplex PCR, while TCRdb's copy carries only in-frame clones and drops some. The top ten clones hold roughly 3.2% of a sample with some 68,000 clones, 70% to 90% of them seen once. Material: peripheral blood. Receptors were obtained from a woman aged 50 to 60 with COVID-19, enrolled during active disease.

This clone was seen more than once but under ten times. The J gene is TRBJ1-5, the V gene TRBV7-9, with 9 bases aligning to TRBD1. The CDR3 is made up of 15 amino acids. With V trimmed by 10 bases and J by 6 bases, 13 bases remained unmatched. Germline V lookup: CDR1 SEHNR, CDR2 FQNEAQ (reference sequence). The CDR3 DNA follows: TGTGCCACCCTTGATGAACAGGGGGCTAGTCAGCCCCAGCATTTT. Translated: CATLDEQGASQPQHF. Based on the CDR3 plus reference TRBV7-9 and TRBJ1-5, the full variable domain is DTGVSQNPRHKITKRGQNVTFRCDPISEHNRLYWYRQTLGQGPEFLTYFQNEAQLEKSRLLSDRFSAERPKGSFSTLEIQRTEQGDSAMYLCATLDEQGASQPQHFGDGTRLSIL.

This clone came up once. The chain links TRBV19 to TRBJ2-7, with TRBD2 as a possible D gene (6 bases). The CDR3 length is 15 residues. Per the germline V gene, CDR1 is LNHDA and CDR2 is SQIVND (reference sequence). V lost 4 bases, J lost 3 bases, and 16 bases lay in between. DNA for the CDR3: TGTGCCAGTAGTACCGCTAGCGAGTCACGCTACGAGCAGTACTTC. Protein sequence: CASSTASESRYEQYF.